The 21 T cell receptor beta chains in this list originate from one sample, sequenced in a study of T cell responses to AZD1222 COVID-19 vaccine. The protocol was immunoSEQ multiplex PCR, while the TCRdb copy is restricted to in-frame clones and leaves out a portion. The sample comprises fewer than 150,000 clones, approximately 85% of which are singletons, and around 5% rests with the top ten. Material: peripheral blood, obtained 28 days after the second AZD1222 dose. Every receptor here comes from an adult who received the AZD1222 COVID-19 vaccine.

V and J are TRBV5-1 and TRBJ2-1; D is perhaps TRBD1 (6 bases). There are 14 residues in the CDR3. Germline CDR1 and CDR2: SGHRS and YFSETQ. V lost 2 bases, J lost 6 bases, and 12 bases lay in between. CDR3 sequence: CASSFSGAGNEQFF. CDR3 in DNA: TGCGCCAGCAGCTTCTCAGGGGCTGGCAATGAGCAGTTCTTC.

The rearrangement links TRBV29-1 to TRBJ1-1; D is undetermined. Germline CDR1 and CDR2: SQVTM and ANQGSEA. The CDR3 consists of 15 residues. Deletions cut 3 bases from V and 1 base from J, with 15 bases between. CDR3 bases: TGCAGCGTTGAGACTGGCAAGGGAGCGAACACTGAAGCTTTCTTT. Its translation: CSVETGKGANTEAFF.

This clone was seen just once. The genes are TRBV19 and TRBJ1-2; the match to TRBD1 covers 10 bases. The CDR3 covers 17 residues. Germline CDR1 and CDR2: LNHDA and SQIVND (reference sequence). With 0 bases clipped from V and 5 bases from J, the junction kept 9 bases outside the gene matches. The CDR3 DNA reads TGTGCCAGTAGTATAGATCACCGACAGGGGGCGTCTTATGGCTACACCTTC. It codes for CASSIDHRQGASYGYTF.

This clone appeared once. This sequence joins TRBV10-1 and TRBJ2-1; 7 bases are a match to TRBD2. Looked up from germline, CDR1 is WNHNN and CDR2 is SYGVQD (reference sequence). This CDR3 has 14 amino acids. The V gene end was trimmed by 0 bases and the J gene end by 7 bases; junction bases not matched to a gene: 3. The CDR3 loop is CASSESTSENEQFF. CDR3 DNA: TGCGCCAGCAGTGAGTCAACTAGCGAGAATGAGCAGTTCTTC.

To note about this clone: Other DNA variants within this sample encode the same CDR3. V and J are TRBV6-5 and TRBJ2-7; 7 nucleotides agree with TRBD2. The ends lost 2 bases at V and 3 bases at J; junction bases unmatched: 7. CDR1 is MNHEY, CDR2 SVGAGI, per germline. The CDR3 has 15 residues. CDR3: CASSYKASGGYEQYF. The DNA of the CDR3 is TGTGCCAGCAGTTACAAGGCTAGCGGAGGCTACGAGCAGTACTTC.

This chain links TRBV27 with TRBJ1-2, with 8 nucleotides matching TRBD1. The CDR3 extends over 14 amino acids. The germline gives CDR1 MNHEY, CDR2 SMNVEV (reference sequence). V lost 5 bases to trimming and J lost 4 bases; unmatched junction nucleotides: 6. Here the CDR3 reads CASSPRGRGYGYTF. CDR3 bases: TGTGCCAGCAGTCCCAGGGGGCGAGGCTATGGCTACACCTTC.

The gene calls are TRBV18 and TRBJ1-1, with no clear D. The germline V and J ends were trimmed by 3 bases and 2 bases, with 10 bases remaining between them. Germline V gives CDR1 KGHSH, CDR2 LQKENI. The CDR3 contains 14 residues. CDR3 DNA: TGTGCCAGCTCACCCACAGAGACTAACACTGAAGCTTTCTTT. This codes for CASSPTETNTEAFF. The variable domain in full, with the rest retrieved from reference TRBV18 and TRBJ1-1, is NAGVMQNPRHLVRRRGQEARLRCSPMKGHSHVYWYRQLPEEGLKFMVYLQKENIIDESGMPKERFSAEFPKEGPSILRIQQVVRGDSAAYFCASSPTETNTEAFFGQGTRLTVV.

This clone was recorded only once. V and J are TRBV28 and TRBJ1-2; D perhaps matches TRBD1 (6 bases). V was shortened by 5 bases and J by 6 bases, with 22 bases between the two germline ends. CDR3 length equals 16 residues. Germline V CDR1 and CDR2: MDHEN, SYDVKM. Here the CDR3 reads CASSPSRQVSKDGYTF. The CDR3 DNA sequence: TGTGCCAGCAGTCCGTCCCGACAGGTTTCTAAGGATGGCTACACCTTC.

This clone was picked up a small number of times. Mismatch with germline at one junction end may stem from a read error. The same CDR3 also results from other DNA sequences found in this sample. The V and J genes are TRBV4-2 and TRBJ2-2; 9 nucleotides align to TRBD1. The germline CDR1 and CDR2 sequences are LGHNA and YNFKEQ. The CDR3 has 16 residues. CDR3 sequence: CPSTQDRGGLSGELFF. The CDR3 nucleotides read TGTCCCAGCACCCAAGACAGGGGGGGGTTGTCCGGGGAGCTGTTTTTT.

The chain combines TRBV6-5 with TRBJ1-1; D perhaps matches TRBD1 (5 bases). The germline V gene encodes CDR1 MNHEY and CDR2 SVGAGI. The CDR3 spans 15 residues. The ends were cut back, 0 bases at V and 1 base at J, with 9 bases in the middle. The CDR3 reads CASSYSGGGNTEAFF. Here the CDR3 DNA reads TGTGCCAGCAGTTACTCTGGGGGAGGGAACACTGAAGCTTTCTTT.

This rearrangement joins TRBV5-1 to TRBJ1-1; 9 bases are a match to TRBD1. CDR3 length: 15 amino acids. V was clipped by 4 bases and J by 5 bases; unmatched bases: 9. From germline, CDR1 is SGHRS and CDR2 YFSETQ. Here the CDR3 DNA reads TGCGCCAGCAGCCAAATACAGGGGGCGGGAACTGAAGCTTTCTTT. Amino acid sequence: CASSQIQGAGTEAFF.

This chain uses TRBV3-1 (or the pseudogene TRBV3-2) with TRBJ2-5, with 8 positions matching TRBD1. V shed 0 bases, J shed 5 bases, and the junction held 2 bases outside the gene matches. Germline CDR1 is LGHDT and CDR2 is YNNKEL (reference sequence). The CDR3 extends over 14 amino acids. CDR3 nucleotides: TGTGCCAGCAGCCAAGAAGCAGGGGGCGAGACCCAGTACTTC. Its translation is CASSQEAGGETQYF.

CDR3 region: CASSIGPGQGASYNEQFF. The CDR3 bases are TGTGCCAGTAGTATCGGACCGGGACAGGGGGCGTCATACAATGAGCAGTTCTTC. J is TRBJ2-1 and V is TRBV19, with 12 bases that match TRBD1. Germline V lookup: CDR1 LNHDA, CDR2 SQIVND (reference sequence). The CDR3 sequence is 18 residues long. The V and J ends lost 3 bases and 4 bases, in that order; junction bases with no gene match: 10.

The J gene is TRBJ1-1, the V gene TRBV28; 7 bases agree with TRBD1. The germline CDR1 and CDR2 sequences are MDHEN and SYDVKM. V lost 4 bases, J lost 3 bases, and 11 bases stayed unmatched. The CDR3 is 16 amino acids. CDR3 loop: CASSSSKGALYTEAFF. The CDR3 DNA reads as TGTGCCAGCAGTTCTAGCAAGGGGGCGCTGTACACTGAAGCTTTCTTT.

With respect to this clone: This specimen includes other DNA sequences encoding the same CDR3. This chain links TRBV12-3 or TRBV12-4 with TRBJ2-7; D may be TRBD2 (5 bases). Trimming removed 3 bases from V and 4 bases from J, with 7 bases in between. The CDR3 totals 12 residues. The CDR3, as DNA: TGTGCCAGCAGTTTTCGGGGTTACGAGCAGTACTTC. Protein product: CASSFRGYEQYF.

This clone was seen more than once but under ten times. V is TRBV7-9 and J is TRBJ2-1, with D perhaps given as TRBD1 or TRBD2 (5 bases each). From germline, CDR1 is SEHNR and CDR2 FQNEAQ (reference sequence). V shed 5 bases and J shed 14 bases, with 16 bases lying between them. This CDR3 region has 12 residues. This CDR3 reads CASSTSGSREFF. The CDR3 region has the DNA TGTGCCAGCAGCACTTCAGGGAGTCGGGAGTTCTTC. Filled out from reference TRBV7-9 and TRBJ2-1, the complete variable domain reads DTGVSQNPRHKITKRGQNVTFRCDPISEHNRLYWYRQTLGQGPEFLTYFQNEAQLEKSRLLSDRFSAERPKGSFSTLEIQRTEQGDSAMYLCASSTSGSREFFGPGTRLTVL.

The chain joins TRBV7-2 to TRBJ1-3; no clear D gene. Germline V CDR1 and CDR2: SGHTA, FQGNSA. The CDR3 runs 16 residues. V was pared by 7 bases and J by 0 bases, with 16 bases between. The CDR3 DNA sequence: TGTGCCAGCACTGAGAGACCCGCCTTCTCTGGAAACACCATATATTTT. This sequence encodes CASTERPAFSGNTIYF.

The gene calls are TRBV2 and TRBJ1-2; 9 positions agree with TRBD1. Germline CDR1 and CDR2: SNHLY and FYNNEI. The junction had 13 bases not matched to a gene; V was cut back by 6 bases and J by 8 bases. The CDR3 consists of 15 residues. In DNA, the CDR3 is TGTGCCAGCAGCTCCACCGGGACAGGGCGAGCCGGCTACACCTTC. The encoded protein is CASSSTGTGRAGYTF.

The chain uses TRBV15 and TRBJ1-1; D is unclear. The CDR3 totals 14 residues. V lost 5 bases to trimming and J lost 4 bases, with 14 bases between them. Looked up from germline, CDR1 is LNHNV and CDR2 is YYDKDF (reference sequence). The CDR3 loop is CATSVRGVGTEAFF. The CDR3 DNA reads TGTGCCACCAGCGTAAGAGGCGTGGGCACTGAAGCTTTCTTT.

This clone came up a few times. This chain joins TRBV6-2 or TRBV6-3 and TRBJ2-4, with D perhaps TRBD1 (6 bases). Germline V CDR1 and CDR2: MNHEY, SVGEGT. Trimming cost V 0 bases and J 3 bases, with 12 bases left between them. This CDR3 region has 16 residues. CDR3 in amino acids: CASSYSGQTHKNIQYF. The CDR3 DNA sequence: TGTGCCAGCAGTTACTCTGGACAGACCCACAAAAACATTCAGTACTTC.

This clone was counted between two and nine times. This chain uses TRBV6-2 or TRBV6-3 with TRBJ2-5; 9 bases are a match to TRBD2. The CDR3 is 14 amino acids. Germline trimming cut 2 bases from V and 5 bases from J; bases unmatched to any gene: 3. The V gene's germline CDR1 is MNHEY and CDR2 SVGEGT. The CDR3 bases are TGTGCCAGCAGTTACCATAGCGGGAGCGAGACCCAGTACTTC. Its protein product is CASSYHSGSETQYF.